This TCR beta chain was sequenced in a study of shared clonotypes between healthy human individuals. The repertoire was sequenced with immunoSEQ multiplex PCR; TCRdb's copy has only in-frame clones and lacks some. The sample lists some 1.5 million clones, around 98% occurring once. As to this clone: The antigen remains unidentified.

Study conclusions and caveats: The naive CD4 repertoires of several donors were compared, and approximately 5% of clonotypes were shared. In general, naive subsets displayed greater estimated richness than memory subsets did.

Subsets obtained from CD4+ cells comprised CD45RA+ naive and CD45RA-negative memory cells. The TCR comes from a young man in good health. The sequencing sample was made of naive CD4+ T cells sorted from blood. As to subset: CD45RA+ positively selected.

CDR3 loop: CASSRPEVLYYEQYF. CDR3 nucleotide sequence: TGTGCCAGCAGTAGACCCGAGGTCCTCTACTACGAGCAGTACTTC. The chain combines TRBV5-8 with TRBJ2-7, with D unresolved. The length of the CDR3 is 15 residues. V dropped 5 bases and J dropped 3 bases, with 18 bases sitting between them. Germline V gene lookup returns CDR1 SGHTS and CDR2 YDEGEE. The complete variable domain, with remaining parts taken from reference TRBV5-8 and TRBJ2-7, reads EAGVTQSPTHLIKTRGQQATLRCSPISGHTSVYWYQQALGLGLQFLLWYDEGEERNRGNFPPRFSGRQFPNYSSELNVNALELEDSALYLCASSRPEVLYYEQYFGPGTRLTVT.